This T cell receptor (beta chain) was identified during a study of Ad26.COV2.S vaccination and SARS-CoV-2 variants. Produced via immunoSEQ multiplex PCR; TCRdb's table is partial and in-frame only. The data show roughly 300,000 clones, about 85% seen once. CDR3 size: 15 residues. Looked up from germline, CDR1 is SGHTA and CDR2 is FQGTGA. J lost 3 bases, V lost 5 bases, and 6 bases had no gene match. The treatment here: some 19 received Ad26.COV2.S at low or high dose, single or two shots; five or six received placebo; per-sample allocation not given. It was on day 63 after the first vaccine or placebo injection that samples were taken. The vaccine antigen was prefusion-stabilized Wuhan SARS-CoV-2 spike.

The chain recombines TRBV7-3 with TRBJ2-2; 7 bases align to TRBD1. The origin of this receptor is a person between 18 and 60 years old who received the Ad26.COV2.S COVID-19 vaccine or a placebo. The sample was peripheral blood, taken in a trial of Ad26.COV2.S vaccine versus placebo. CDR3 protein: CASSNPDRDTGELFF. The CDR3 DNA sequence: TGTGCCAGCAGCAACCCAGACAGGGACACCGGGGAGCTGTTTTTT.